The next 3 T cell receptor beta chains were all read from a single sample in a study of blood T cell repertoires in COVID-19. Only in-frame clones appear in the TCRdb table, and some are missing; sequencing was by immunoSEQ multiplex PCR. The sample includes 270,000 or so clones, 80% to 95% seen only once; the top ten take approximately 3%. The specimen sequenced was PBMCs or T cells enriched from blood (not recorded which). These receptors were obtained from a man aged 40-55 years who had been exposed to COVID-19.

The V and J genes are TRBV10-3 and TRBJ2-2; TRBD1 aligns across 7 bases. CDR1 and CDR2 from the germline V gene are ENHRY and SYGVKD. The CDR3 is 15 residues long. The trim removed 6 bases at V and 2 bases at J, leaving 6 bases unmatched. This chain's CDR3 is CAIRPDRANTGELFF. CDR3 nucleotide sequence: TGTGCCATCAGACCCGACAGGGCAAACACCGGGGAGCTGTTTTTT.

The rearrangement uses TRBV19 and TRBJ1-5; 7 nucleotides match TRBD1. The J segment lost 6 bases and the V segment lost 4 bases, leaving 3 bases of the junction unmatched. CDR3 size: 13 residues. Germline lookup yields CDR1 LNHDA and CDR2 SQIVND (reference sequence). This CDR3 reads CASSNTGAQPQHF. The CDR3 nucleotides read TGTGCCAGTAGTAATACAGGGGCTCAGCCCCAGCATTTT.

The CDR3 reads CASSIDVAGIGEQYF. The CDR3 bases are TGTGCCAGTAGTATAGATGTAGCGGGAATCGGCGAGCAGTACTTC. The chain joins TRBV19 to TRBJ2-7, with 8 bases matching TRBD2. There are 15 residues in the CDR3. V lost 0 bases and J lost 6; bases outside the gene matches: 7. CDR1 is LNHDA and CDR2 is SQIVND in the germline V gene (reference sequence).